The table lists the clone carrying this T cell receptor (beta chain) with many counts. Its antigen is undetermined. The CDR3 is 15 amino acids. The V end lost 6 bases, the J end lost 5 bases, and 19 bases lay between the germline ends. The data belong to a study of T cell repertoires in cytomegalovirus infection. Across the study: CMV infection together with matching HLA type was indicated by public TCR beta signatures.

Via MiXCR, TCRdb re-called the reads, giving one row per CDR3 protein. The top ten hold about 12% of the sample, which has a few hundred thousand distinct CDR3 sequences, roughly 16% seen once. General study points: In two of eight donors, the top clonotype was HLA-C-restricted CMV-specific.

The chain is built from TRBV12-3 or TRBV12-4 and TRBJ1-1, with D tentatively TRBD1 (6 bases). Sequencing used PBMCs. The origin of this receptor is a human donor in good health (CMV status not recorded). Some clones in this sample may be carry-over from other donors' samples. CDR3 sequence reads: CASSLRGQSLTEAFF. The CDR3 DNA is TGTGCCAGCAGCCTACGCGGACAGTCCCTGACTGAAGCTTTCTTT.